The next 19 T cell receptor beta chains were all read from a single sample in a study of T cell responses to AZD1222 COVID-19 vaccine. Assay: immunoSEQ multiplex PCR; the TCRdb copy retains only in-frame clones and omits some. The sample records 200,000 or so clones, about 94% being singletons. Sample: peripheral blood, taken on day 0 of AZD1222 vaccination. The receptor set was obtained from an adult in good health.

V gene TRBV27 combines with J gene TRBJ2-2; possible D gene TRBD1, 5 bases. Trimming took 1 base from V and 4 from J, leaving 22 bases between them. CDR1 MNHEY and CDR2 SMNVEV come from the germline V gene (reference sequence). The CDR3 contains 19 residues. CDR3 amino acids: CASSLFQGPITGGTGELFF. CDR3 in DNA: TGTGCCAGCAGTTTATTTCAGGGCCCCATTACGGGCGGCACCGGGGAGCTGTTTTTT.

The J gene is TRBJ2-1, the V gene TRBV19; no firm D call. V was trimmed by 4 bases and J by 0 bases, leaving 16 bases between them. Germline CDR1 is LNHDA and CDR2 is SQIVND (reference sequence). This CDR3 has 17 residues. CDR3 in DNA: TGTGCCAGTAGTAGGGTCTGGTTTCTCAGCTCCTACAATGAGCAGTTCTTC. Protein sequence: CASSRVWFLSSYNEQFF.

The sample holds one count of this clone. This chain connects TRBV5-1 to TRBJ1-1; unclear D gene. There are 18 residues in the CDR3. Trimming stripped 6 bases from V and 0 bases from J, with 24 bases between. Germline V gene lookup returns CDR1 SGHRS and CDR2 YFSETQ. CDR3 sequence: CASNHLELGSTMNTEAFF. The CDR3 bases are TGCGCCAGCAACCACCTAGAGTTGGGCAGTACCATGAACACTGAAGCTTTCTTT.

The chain combines TRBV7-9 with TRBJ2-1; possibly TRBD1 or TRBD2 for D (5 bases each). Germline assignment: CDR1 SEHNR and CDR2 FQNEAQ (reference sequence). V dropped 3 bases and J dropped 6 bases, with 15 bases sitting between them. This CDR3 is 15 amino acids long. CDR3 nucleotide sequence: TGTGCCAGCAGCTTTAGTGAGGGACGCGGCAATGAGCAGTTCTTC. Amino acid sequence: CASSFSEGRGNEQFF.

The gene calls are TRBV20-1 and TRBJ2-7, with D unclear. In germline, CDR1 is DFQATT, CDR2 SNEGSKA (reference sequence). CDR3 length: 14 amino acids. V was cut by 3 bases and J by 2 bases, with 14 bases left in between. CDR3 nucleotide sequence: TGCAGTGCTAGTGATCTAAATAAACCCTACGAGCAGTACTTC. Its protein product is CSASDLNKPYEQYF.

The chain carries TRBV25-1 and TRBJ1-1; weak D call: TRBD1 (5 bases). This CDR3 is built from 13 residues. Germline CDR1 MGHDK, CDR2 SYGVNS. Between the trimmed V and J ends, which lost 6 bases and 4 bases, there was a span of 12 bases. The CDR3 DNA follows: TGTGCCAGCAGCCTCGTGGGGGGCACTGAAGCTTTCTTT. Its translation is CASSLVGGTEAFF.

This rearrangement joins TRBV7-6 to TRBJ2-3; D may correspond to TRBD1 or TRBD2 (6 bases each). The CDR3 has 17 amino acids. Trimming removed 5 bases from V and 0 bases from J, with 18 bases in between. Germline V lookup: CDR1 SGHVS, CDR2 FNYEAQ. DNA of the CDR3: TGTGCCAGCAGCCTGGGGGGACAACCCTCTAGCACAGATACGCAGTATTTT. The encoded protein is CASSLGGQPSSTDTQYF.

V usage is TRBV6-5 and J usage is TRBJ2-5; D is tentatively TRBD1 or TRBD2 (5 bases each). Germline V CDR1 and CDR2: MNHEY, SVGAGI. This CDR3 has 11 residues. Trimming pared 6 bases from V and 4 bases from J, leaving 6 bases between. The CDR3 nucleotides read TGTGCCAGCAGGAGGGGAGAGACCCAGTACTTC. Amino acids: CASRRGETQYF.

There are a few counts of this clone. The V and J genes are TRBV12-3 or TRBV12-4 and TRBJ2-7; D may be TRBD2 (6 bases). Trimming stripped 6 bases from V and 7 bases from J, with 16 bases between. This CDR3 region has 13 residues. Here the CDR3 DNA reads TGTGCCAGCAGCCGAAGCCGGCTAGCGGAGCAGTACTTC. Its translation: CASSRSRLAEQYF.

V gene TRBV19 combines with J gene TRBJ1-3, with D uncertain. This CDR3 comprises 13 residues. Germline CDR1 is LNHDA and CDR2 is SQIVND (reference sequence). Deletions cut 5 bases from V and 4 bases from J, with 9 bases between. The CDR3, as DNA: TGTGCCAGTAGTTCGGACGCGGGAAACACCATATATTTT. It translates to CASSSDAGNTIYF.

The rearrangement uses TRBV19 and TRBJ1-4; D unresolved. This CDR3 is built from 9 residues. Trimming pared 7 bases from V and 12 bases from J, leaving 6 bases between. Looked up from germline, CDR1 is LNHDA and CDR2 is SQIVND (reference sequence). CDR3 loop: CASMWELFF. CDR3 DNA sequence: TGTGCCAGTATGTGGGAACTGTTTTTT. Supplemented by reference TRBV19 and TRBJ1-4, the full variable domain reads DGGITQSPKYLFRKEGQNVTLSCEQNLNHDAMYWYRQDPGQGLRLIYYSQIVNDFQKGDIAEGYSVSREKKESFPLTVTSAQKNPTAFYLCASMWELFFGSGTQLSVL.

J is TRBJ1-2 and V is TRBV28, with D maybe TRBD1 (6 bases). Germline V gene lookup returns CDR1 MDHEN and CDR2 SYDVKM. The CDR3 contains 14 residues. V dropped 3 bases and J dropped 8 bases, with 16 bases sitting between them. CDR3 in amino acids: CASSFTGSLRGYTF. CDR3 DNA sequence: TGTGCCAGCAGTTTTACAGGGTCATTAAGGGGCTACACCTTC.

This rearrangement joins TRBV4-1 to TRBJ2-7; D is undetermined. This CDR3 is 13 amino acids long. In germline, CDR1 is MGHRA, CDR2 YSYEKL. The V end was cut by 3 bases, the J end by 3 bases, with 9 bases between. CDR3 loop: CASSQADGYEQYF. CDR3 DNA sequence: TGCGCCAGCAGCCAGGCCGATGGCTACGAGCAGTACTTC.

The chain employs TRBV9 and TRBJ2-3; D gene unclear. CDR1 is SGDLS, CDR2 YYNGEE, per germline. The CDR3 has 13 amino acids. Deletions cut 3 bases from V and 6 bases from J, with 11 bases between. Written as DNA, the CDR3 is TGTGCCAGCAGCGCCCGGACCTGGGATACGCAGTATTTT. Its translation: CASSARTWDTQYF.

The V call is TRBV6-1, the J call TRBJ2-2; D is uncertain. Trimming removed 6 bases from V and 1 base from J, with 9 bases in between. Germline V gene sequence: CDR1 MNHNS, CDR2 SASEGT. The CDR3 is made up of 14 amino acids. Written as DNA, the CDR3 is TGTGCCAGCAGATACCCAGGGAACACCGGGGAGCTGTTTTTT. Encoded protein: CASRYPGNTGELFF.

This clone was observed once. J is TRBJ2-7 and V is TRBV27, with D perhaps being TRBD1 or TRBD2 (5 bases each). From germline, CDR1 is MNHEY and CDR2 SMNVEV (reference sequence). Trimming took off 5 bases at V and 4 bases at J, with 15 bases between the two ends. This CDR3 is 14 amino acids long. CDR3 in DNA: TGTGCCAGCAGTAGGGACCGCGGACTTTACGAGCAGTACTTC. Amino acid sequence: CASSRDRGLYEQYF.

As to this clone: Within the sample, other DNA sequences also encode this same CDR3. V gene TRBV7-9 combines with J gene TRBJ1-2, with D unclear. The CDR3 totals 12 residues. CDR1 and CDR2 from the germline V gene are SEHNR and FQNEAQ (reference sequence). The germline V and J ends were trimmed by 1 base and 4 bases, with 4 bases remaining between them. The CDR3 nucleotides read TGTGCCAGCAGCTTAGACGGCTATGGCTACACCTTC. Its translation is CASSLDGYGYTF.

The chain joins TRBV6-2 or TRBV6-3 to TRBJ1-4; D not certain. Per germline, CDR1 MNHEY and CDR2 SVGEGT. Trimming stripped 2 bases from V and 5 bases from J, with 15 bases between. CDR3 size: 16 residues. The CDR3 protein is CASSYGGVNQNEKLFF. CDR3 DNA: TGTGCCAGCAGTTACGGCGGTGTTAATCAAAATGAAAAACTGTTTTTT.

The chain is built from TRBV3-1 (or the pseudogene TRBV3-2) and TRBJ2-3, with a tentative D call TRBD1 (5 bases). Germline V gene lookup returns CDR1 LGHDT and CDR2 YNNKEL (reference sequence). The CDR3 runs 14 residues. V lost 4 bases and J 6 bases, leaving 14 bases between the germline ends. CDR3 sequence reads: CASSPRDGSDTQYF. The CDR3 DNA reads as TGTGCCAGCAGCCCCAGGGATGGCTCGGATACGCAGTATTTT.